This T cell receptor (beta chain) was sequenced for a study of blood T cell repertoires in COVID-19. Study information: PBMCs, B-cell-depleted T cells, or T cells provided the cDNA or gDNA that made up the material.

In the original processing: Amplification from reference gene primers served as the basis for estimated nucleated cell counts. The repertoire was sequenced with immunoSEQ multiplex PCR; TCRdb's copy has only in-frame clones and lacks some. That table furnishes V, J and clone size, whereas the DNA furnished D and trimming. The sample yields over 45,000 clones, around 87% seen once. A single count supports this clone. Germline CDR1 reads LNHNV; CDR2 reads YYDKDF (reference sequence). The trim removed 0 bases at V and 5 bases at J, leaving 3 bases unmatched. The CDR3 covers 16 residues. Sequencing input: peripheral blood. The receptor's source is a man aged 45-65 years with active COVID-19. The chain links TRBV15 to TRBJ2-1, with 11 bases lining up with TRBD2. This CDR3 is CATSRDPGLADNEQFF. The CDR3 nucleotides read TGTGCCACCAGCAGAGACCCGGGACTAGCGGACAATGAGCAGTTCTTC. Combining the CDR3 with reference TRBV15 and TRBJ2-1 gives the whole variable domain DAMVIQNPRYQVTQFGKPVTLSCSQTLNHNVMYWYQQKSSQAPKLLFHYYDKDFNNEADTPDNFQSRRPNTSFCFLDIRSPGLGDTAMYLCATSRDPGLADNEQFFGPGTRLTVL.